This TCR beta chain was recorded in a study of blood T cell repertoires in COVID-19. As for the study in general: In each case, the material was cDNA or gDNA derived from T cells, B-cell-depleted T cells, or PBMCs.

In the original analysis: Reference gene primer amplification yielded estimated nucleated cell counts. Libraries were prepared by immunoSEQ multiplex PCR; TCRdb keeps only in-frame clonotypes and omits some of them. Clone size and the V and J calls come from that table; the DNA yielded D and trimming. This table has a few hundred thousand clones, 89% appearing once. The CDR3 runs 15 residues. Germline CDR1 reads MNHEY; CDR2 reads SMNVEV (reference sequence). Trimming took 3 bases from V and 4 from J, leaving 15 bases between them. V is TRBV27 and J is TRBJ1-1; a weak D match, TRBD1 (5 bases). The sequence came from a man aged 40-55 years with acute or convalescent COVID-19. The specimen sequenced was peripheral blood. Here the CDR3 DNA reads TGTGCCAGCAGTTTCCGCTACGGTAGGGGCACTGAAGCTTTCTTT. Its protein product is CASSFRYGRGTEAFF.